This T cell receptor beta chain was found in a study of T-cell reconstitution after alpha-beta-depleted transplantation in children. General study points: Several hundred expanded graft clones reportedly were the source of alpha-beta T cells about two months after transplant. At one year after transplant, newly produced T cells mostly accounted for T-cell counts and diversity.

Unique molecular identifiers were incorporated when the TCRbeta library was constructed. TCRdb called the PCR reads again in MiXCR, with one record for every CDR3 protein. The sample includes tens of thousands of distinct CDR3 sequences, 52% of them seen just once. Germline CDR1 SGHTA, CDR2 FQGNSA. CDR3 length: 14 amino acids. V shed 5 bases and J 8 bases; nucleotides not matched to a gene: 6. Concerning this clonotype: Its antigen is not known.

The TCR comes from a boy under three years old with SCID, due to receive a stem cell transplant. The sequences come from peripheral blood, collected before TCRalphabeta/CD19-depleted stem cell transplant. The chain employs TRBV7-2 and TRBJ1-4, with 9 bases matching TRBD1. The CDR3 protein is CASSRDRGYEKLFF. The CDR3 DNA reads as TGTGCCAGCAGCCGCGACAGGGGGTACGAAAAACTGTTTTTT. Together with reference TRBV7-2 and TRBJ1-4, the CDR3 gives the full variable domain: GAGVSQSPSNKVTEKGKDVELRCDPISGHTALYWYRQSLGQGLEFLIYFQGNSAPDKSGLPSDRFSAERTGGSVSTLTIQRTQQEDSAVYLCASSRDRGYEKLFFGSGTQLSVL.